This is a list of T cell receptor beta chains from one sample in a study of T-cell reconstitution after alpha-beta-depleted transplantation in children. TCRdb ran MiXCR on the PCR reads and lists one entry per CDR3 protein. This table holds about 580,000 distinct CDR3 sequences, under 25% found once. The source was PBMCs, mostly from graft donor cells, collected 360 days after TCRalphabeta/CD19-depleted stem cell transplant. These receptors all come from a boy younger than two who had a stem cell transplant for acute myeloid leukemia, so the T cells may come from the graft donor. Both conserved end residues are part of each CDR3. The D gene is left open where the match is weak. A row's size may be missing; if present it is once, few, many or a size class.

V gene	clone size	J gene	D gene	CDR3 protein	CDR3 DNA
TRBV29-1	few	TRBJ1-4	TRBD1	CSVVYGTEGKLFF	TGCAGCGTTGTCTACGGGACAGAGGGGAAACTGTTTTTT
TRBV10-3	NA	TRBJ2-1	TRBD1	CAISIRQGGDNEQFF	TGTGCCATCAGTATCAGACAGGGGGGGGACAATGAGCAGTTCTTC
TRBV20-1	few	TRBJ2-2	TRBD2	CSARALRLAGDTGELFF	TGCAGTGCTAGAGCCCTACGACTAGCGGGCGACACCGGGGAGCTGTTTTTT
TRBV20-1	many	TRBJ2-7	TRBD1	CSAGTGRPPYEQYF	TGCAGTGCTGGGACAGGGCGGCCTCCATACGAGCAGTACTTC
TRBV7-9	NA	TRBJ1-2	NA	CASSLGAIRAPGYTF	TGTGCCAGCAGCTTAGGGGCCATCAGGGCTCCTGGCTACACCTTC
TRBV28	many	TRBJ1-5	TRBD1	CASATGGGGNQPQHF	TGTGCCAGCGCTACAGGGGGTGGTGGCAATCAGCCCCAGCATTTT
TRBV7-2	few	TRBJ2-3	NA	CASSPGTVQYF	TGTGCCAGCAGCCCCGGGACGGTGCAGTATTTT
TRBV29-1	many	TRBJ1-1	NA	CSVGGANEAFF	TGCAGCGTTGGGGGCGCGAATGAAGCTTTCTTT
TRBV5-1	many	TRBJ1-2	NA	CASSLEQPPYTF	TGCGCCAGCAGCTTGGAACAGCCTCCCTACACCTTC
TRBV4-1	few	TRBJ2-7	NA	CASSQENRGYTYEQYF	TGCGCCAGCAGCCAAGAGAATCGGGGGTACACCTACGAGCAGTACTTC
TRBV7-6	NA	TRBJ2-1	NA	CASSLGPTYNEQFF	TGTGCCAGCAGCTTAGGACCGACCTACAATGAGCAGTTCTTC